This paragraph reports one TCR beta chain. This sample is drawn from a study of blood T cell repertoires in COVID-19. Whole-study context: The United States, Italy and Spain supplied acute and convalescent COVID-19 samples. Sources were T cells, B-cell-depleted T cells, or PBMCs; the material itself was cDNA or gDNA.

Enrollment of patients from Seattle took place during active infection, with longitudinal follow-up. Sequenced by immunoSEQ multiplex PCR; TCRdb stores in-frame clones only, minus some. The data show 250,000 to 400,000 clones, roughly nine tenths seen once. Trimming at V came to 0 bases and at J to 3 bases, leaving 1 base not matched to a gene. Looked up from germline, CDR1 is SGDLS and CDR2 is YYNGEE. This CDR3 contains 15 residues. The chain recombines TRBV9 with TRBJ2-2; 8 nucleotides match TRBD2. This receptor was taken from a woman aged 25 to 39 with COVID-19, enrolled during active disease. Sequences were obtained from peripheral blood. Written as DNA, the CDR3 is TGTGCCAGCAGCGTAGGAGCGGGAGACACCGGGGAGCTGTTTTTT. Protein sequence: CASSVGAGDTGELFF.